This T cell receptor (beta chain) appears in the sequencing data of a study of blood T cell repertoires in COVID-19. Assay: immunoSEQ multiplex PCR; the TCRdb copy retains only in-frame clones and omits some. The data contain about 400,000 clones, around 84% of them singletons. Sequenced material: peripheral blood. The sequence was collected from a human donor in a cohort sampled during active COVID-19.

CDR3 sequence (DNA): TGTGCCAGCAGCCCAAGCGGGAGGGATTCCTACAATGAGCAGTTCTTC. Protein: CASSPSGRDSYNEQFF. This chain joins TRBV7-8 and TRBJ2-1; the match to TRBD2 covers 10 bases. With V trimmed by 5 bases and J by 1 base, 5 bases remained unmatched. Germline values: CDR1 SGHVS, CDR2 FQNEAQ. The CDR3 length is 16 residues.